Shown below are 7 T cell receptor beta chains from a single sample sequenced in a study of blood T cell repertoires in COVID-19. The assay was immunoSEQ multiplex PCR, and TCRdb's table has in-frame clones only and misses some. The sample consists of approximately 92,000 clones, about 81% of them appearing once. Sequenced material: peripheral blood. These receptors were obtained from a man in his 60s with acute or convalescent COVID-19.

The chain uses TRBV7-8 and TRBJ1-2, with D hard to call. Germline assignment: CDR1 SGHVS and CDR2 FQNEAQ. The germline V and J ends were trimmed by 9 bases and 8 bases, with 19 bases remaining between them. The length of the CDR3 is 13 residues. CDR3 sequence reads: CASTPGSFEGYTF. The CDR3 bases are TGTGCCAGTACCCCGGGGAGTTTTGAAGGCTACACCTTC.

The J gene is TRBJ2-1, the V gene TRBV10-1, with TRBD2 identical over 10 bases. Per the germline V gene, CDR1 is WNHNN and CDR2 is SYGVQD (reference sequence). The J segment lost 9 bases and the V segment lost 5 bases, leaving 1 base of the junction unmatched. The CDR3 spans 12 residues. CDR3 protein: CASSPSGGEQFF. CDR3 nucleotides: TGCGCCAGCAGTCCTAGCGGGGGTGAGCAGTTCTTC.

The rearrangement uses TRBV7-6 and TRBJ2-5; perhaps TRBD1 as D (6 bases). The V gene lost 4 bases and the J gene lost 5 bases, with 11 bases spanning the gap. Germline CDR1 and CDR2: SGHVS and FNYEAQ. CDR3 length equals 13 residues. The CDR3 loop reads CASSWDMVETQYF. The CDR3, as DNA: TGTGCCAGCAGCTGGGACATGGTGGAGACCCAGTACTTC.

CDR3 sequence reads: CAWSVAIPGNTIYF. The DNA for the CDR3 is TGTGCCTGGAGTGTAGCGATCCCAGGAAACACCATATATTTT. This chain links TRBV30 with TRBJ1-3; D call uncertain. The length of the CDR3 is 14 residues. The germline V gene has CDR1 GTSNPN and CDR2 SVGIG (reference sequence). Trimming removed 0 bases from V and 4 bases from J, with 10 bases in between.

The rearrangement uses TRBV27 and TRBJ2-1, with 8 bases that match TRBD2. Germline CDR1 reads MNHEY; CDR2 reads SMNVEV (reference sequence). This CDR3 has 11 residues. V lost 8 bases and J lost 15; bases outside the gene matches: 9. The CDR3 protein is CASGRISGGFF. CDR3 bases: TGTGCCAGCGGGAGGATCAGCGGGGGGTTCTTC.

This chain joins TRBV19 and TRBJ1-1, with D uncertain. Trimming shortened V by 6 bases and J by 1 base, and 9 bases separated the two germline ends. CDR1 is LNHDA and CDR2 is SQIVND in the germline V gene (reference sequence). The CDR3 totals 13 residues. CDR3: CASSTPGNTEAFF. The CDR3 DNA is TGTGCCAGTAGCACTCCGGGGAACACTGAAGCTTTCTTT.

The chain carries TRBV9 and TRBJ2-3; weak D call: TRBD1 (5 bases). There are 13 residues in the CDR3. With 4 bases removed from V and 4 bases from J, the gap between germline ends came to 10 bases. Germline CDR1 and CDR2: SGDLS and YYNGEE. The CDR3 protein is CASSPQVSDTQYF. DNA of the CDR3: TGTGCCAGCAGCCCACAGGTGTCAGATACGCAGTATTTT. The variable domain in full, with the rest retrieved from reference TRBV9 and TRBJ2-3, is DSGVTQTPKHLITATGQRVTLRCSPRSGDLSVYWYQQSLDQGLQFLIQYYNGEERAKGNILERFSAQQFPDLHSELNLSSLELGDSALYFCASSPQVSDTQYFGPGTRLTVL.